A single T cell receptor (beta chain) is shown here with its context. Antigen unknown. The sample is drawn from a study of T cell repertoires in cytomegalovirus infection. Study-wide context: It was recently identified HLA-C-restricted and well-studied HLA-B-restricted CMV epitopes that the study used. Based on public TCR beta signatures, there were indications of CMV infection and of a matching HLA type.

One entry per CDR3 protein results from TCRdb running MiXCR on the reads. The table shows 550,000 to 700,000 distinct CDR3 sequences, with around two fifths occurring only once. Study outcomes and limitations: Carriage of CMV together with the relevant HLA was identifiable through cumulative public TCR beta family frequency. The ex vivo response was dominated by HLA-C-restricted CMV-specific TCR beta clonotypes.

Germline V gene lookup returns CDR1 SGHDN and CDR2 FVKESK. The CDR3 consists of 17 residues. Trimming took off 3 bases at V and 4 bases at J, with 16 bases between the two ends. The sequencing used cultured PBMCs, collected from culture after CMV antigen stimulation. The TCR comes from a human donor in good health (CMV status not recorded). Some clones in this sample may be carry-over from other donors' samples. V gene TRBV14 combines with J gene TRBJ2-6; no clear D. DNA of the CDR3: TGTGCCAGCAGCCACGGTAGGGCAGAGCCGGGGGCCAACGTCCTGACTTTC. This sequence encodes CASSHGRAEPGANVLTF.